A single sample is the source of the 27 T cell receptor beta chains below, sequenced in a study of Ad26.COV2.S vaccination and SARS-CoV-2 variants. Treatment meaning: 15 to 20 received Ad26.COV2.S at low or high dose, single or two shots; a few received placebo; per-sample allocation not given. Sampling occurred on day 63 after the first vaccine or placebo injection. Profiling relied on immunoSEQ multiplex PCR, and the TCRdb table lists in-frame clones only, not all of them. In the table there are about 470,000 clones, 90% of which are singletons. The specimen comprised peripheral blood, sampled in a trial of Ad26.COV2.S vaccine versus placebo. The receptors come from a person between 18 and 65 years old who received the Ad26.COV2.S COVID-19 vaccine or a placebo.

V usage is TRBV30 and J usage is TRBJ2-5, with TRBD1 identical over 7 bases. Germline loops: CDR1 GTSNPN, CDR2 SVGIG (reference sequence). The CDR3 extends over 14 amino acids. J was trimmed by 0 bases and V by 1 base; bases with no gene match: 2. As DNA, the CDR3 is TGTGCCTGGAGTGCAGGGGGTGACCAAGAGACCCAGTACTTC. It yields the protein CAWSAGGDQETQYF.

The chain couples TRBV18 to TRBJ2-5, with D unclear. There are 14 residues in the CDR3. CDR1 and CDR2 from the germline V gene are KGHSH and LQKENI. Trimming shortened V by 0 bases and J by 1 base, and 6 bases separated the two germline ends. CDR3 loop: CASSPPTSQETQYF. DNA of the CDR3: TGTGCCAGCTCACCACCGACAAGCCAAGAGACCCAGTACTTC.

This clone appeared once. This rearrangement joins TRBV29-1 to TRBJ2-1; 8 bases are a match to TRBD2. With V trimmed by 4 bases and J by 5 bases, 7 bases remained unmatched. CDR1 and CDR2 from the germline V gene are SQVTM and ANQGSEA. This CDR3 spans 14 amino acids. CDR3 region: CSVGREGRDNEQFF. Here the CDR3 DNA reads TGCAGCGTTGGTCGGGAGGGCCGAGACAATGAGCAGTTCTTC.

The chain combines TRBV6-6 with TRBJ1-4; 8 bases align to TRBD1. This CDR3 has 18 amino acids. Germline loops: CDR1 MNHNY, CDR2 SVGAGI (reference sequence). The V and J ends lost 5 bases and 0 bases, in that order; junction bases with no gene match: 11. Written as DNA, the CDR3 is TGTGCCAGCAGTCCCCCATCAGGGGGCTCTGCAACTAATGAAAAACTGTTTTTT. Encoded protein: CASSPPSGGSATNEKLFF.

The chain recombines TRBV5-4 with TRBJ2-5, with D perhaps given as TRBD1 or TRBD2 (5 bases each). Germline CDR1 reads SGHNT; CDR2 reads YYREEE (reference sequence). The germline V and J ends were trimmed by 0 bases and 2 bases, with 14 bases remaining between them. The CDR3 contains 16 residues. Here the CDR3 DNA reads TGTGCCAGCAGCTTGGGGGTGGGGGTTTTTCAAGAGACCCAGTACTTC. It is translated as CASSLGVGVFQETQYF.

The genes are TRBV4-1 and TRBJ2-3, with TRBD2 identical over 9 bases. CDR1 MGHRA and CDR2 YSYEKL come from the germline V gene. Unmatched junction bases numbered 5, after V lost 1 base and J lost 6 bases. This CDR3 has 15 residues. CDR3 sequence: CASSQVAGVSDTQYF. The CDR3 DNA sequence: TGCGCCAGCAGCCAAGTAGCGGGAGTCTCGGATACGCAGTATTTT.

The DNA for the CDR3 is TGTGCCACCAGCAGAGAGAGAGATACGCAGTATTTT. It yields the protein CATSRERDTQYF. The chain links TRBV15 to TRBJ2-3; unclear D gene. The CDR3 has 12 amino acids. Germline lookup yields CDR1 LNHNV and CDR2 YYDKDF (reference sequence). V dropped 0 bases and J dropped 5 bases, with 3 bases sitting between them.

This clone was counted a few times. The CDR3 region has the DNA TGTGCCAGCAGCTTCGGGACGGGGAATTCACCCCTCCACTTT. Protein sequence: CASSFGTGNSPLHF. J is TRBJ1-6 and V is TRBV9, with D possibly matching TRBD1 (5 bases). In germline, CDR1 is SGDLS, CDR2 YYNGEE. The CDR3 length is 14 residues. V shed 4 bases and J shed 7 bases, with 12 bases lying between them.

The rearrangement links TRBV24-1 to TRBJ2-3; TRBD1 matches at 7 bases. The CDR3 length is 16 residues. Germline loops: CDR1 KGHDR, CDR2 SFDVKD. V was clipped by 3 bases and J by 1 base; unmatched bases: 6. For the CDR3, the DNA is TGTGCCACCAGTGATCCGGGACAGAGACGCACAGATACGCAGTATTTT. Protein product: CATSDPGQRRTDTQYF.

CDR3: CASNLQENEQFF. In DNA, the CDR3 is TGTGCCAGTAACCTTCAGGAAAATGAGCAGTTCTTC. The chain combines TRBV9 with TRBJ2-1; D remains ambiguous. Per the germline V gene, CDR1 is SGDLS and CDR2 is YYNGEE. V dropped 8 bases and J dropped 7 bases, with 13 bases sitting between them. The CDR3 has 12 residues.

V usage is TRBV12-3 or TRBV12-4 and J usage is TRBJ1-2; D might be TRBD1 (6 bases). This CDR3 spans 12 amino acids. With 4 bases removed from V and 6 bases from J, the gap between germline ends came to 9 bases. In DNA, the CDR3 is TGTGCCAGCAGTTCCCAGGGGAATGGCTACACCTTC. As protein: CASSSQGNGYTF.

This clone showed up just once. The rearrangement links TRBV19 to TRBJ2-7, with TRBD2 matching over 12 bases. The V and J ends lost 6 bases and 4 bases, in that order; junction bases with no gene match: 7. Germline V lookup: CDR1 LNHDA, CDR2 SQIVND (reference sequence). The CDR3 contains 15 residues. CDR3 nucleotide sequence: TGTGCCAGTAGCTGGGCTAGCGGGAGGGATTACGAGCAGTACTTC. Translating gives CASSWASGRDYEQYF.

The CDR3 DNA is TGTGCCAGCAGCTTAGGGACAGGGGTAAATGAAAAACTGTTTTTT. Encoded protein: CASSLGTGVNEKLFF. The V and J genes are TRBV7-3 and TRBJ1-4; 10 positions agree with TRBD1. The CDR3 is 15 amino acids. Germline V CDR1 and CDR2: SGHTA, FQGTGA. V dropped 2 bases and J dropped 5; count of bases not matched to a gene: 2. Supplemented by reference TRBV7-3 and TRBJ1-4, the full variable domain reads GAGVSQTPSNKVTEKGKYVELRCDPISGHTALYWYRQSLGQGPEFLIYFQGTGAADDSGLPNDRFFAVRPEGSVSTLKIQRTERGDSAVYLCASSLGTGVNEKLFFGSGTQLSVL.

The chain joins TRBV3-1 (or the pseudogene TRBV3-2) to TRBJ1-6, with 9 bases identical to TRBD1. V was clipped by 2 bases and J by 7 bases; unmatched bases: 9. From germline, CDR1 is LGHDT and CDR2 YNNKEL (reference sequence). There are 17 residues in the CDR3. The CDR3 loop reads CASSQRTGALKNSPLHF. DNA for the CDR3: TGTGCCAGCAGCCAACGGACAGGGGCCCTGAAGAATTCACCCCTCCACTTT.

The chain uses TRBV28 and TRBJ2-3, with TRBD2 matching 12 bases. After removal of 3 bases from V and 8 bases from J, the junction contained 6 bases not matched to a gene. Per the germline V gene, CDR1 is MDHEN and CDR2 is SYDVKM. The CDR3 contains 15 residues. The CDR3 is CASSFSSGRVGTQYF. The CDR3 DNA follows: TGTGCCAGCAGTTTCTCTAGCGGGAGGGTTGGTACGCAGTATTTT.

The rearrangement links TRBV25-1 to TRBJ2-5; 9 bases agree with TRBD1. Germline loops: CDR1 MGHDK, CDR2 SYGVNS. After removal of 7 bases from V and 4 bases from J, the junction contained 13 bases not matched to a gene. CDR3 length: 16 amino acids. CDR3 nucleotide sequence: TGTGCCAGCACCCCAGGCGGGACAGGGAGAGGAGAGACCCAGTACTTC. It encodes CASTPGGTGRGETQYF.

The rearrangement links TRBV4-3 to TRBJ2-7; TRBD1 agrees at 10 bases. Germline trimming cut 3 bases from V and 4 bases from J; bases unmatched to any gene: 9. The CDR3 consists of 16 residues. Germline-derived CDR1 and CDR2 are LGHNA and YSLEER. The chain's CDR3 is CASSQIPGQGQYEQYF. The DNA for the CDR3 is TGCGCCAGCAGCCAGATCCCGGGACAGGGGCAGTACGAGCAGTACTTC.

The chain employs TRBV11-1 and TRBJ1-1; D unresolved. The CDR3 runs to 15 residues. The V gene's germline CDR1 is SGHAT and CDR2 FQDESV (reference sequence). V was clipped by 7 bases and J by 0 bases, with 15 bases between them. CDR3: CASTKVAGMNTEAFF. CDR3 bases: TGTGCCAGCACCAAAGTGGCCGGAATGAACACTGAAGCTTTCTTT.

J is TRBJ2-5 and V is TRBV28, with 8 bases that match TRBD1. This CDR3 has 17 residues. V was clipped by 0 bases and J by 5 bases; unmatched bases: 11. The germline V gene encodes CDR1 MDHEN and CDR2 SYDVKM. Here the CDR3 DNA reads TGTGCCAGCAGTTTATGGTCTGGGGCAGGGGGCGCGGAGACCCAGTACTTC. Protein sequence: CASSLWSGAGGAETQYF.

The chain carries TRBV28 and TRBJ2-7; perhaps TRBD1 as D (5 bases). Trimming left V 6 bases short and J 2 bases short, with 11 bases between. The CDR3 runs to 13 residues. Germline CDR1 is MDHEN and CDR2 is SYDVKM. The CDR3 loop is CASRYRQPYEQYF. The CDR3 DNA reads TGTGCCAGCAGATATCGACAGCCCTACGAGCAGTACTTC.

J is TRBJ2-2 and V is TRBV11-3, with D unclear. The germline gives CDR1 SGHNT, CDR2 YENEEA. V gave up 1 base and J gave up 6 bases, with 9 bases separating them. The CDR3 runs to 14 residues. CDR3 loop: CASSLGNVPGELFF. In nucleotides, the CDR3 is TGTGCCAGCAGCTTAGGGAACGTCCCCGGGGAGCTGTTTTTT.

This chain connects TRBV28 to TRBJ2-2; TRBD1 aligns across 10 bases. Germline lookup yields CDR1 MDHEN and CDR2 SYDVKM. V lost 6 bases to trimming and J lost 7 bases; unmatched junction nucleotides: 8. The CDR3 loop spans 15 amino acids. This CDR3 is CASSYGTGAGGELFF. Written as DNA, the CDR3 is TGTGCCAGCAGCTATGGGACAGGGGCTGGCGGGGAGCTGTTTTTT.

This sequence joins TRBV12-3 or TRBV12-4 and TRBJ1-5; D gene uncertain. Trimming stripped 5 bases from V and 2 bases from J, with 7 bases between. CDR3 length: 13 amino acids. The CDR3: CASSPIRNQPQHF. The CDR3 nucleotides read TGTGCCAGCAGTCCAATACGCAATCAGCCCCAGCATTTT.

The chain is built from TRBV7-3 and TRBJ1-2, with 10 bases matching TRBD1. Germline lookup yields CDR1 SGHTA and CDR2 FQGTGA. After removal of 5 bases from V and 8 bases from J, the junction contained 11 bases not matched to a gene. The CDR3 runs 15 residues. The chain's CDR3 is CASSHTGTGAEGYTF. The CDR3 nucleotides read TGTGCCAGCAGCCACACCGGGACAGGGGCGGAAGGCTACACCTTC.

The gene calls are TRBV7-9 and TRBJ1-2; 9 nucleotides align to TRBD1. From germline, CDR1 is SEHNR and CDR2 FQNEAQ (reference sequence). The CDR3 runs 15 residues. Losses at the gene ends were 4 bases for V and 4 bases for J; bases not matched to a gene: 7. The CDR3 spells CASSSGQGGIYGYTF. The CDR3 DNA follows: TGTGCCAGCAGCTCGGGACAGGGAGGTATCTATGGCTACACCTTC.

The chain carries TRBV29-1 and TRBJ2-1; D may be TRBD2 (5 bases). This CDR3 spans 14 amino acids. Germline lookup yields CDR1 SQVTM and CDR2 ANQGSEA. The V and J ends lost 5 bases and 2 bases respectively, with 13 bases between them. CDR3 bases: TGCAGCGTTCACTACCGGCGGGCCTACAATGAGCAGTTCTTC. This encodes CSVHYRRAYNEQFF.

Here the CDR3 DNA reads TGTGCCTGGAGTGTAGGGCGGGAGTACAATGAGCAGTTCTTC. Translating it yields CAWSVGREYNEQFF. V is TRBV30 and J is TRBJ2-1; 7 bases line up with TRBD2. The J segment lost 4 bases and the V segment lost 0 bases, leaving 3 bases of the junction unmatched. In germline, CDR1 is GTSNPN, CDR2 SVGIG (reference sequence). CDR3 length: 14 amino acids.